A selection of T cell receptor beta chains follows, all from one sample in a study of T cells in Graves' hyperthyroidism and ophthalmopathy. TCRdb recomputed calls from the multiplex PCR reads with MiXCR, one row per CDR3 protein. The table shows 750,000 to 950,000 distinct CDR3 sequences, with roughly 40% occurring only once. Specimen: blood. The origin of the receptors is a man aged 18 to 29 with Graves' hyperthyroidism. The CDR3 runs from the conserved cysteine through the conserved F or W. The order of the fields is clone size, V gene, J gene, D gene, CDR3 DNA, CDR3 protein. The D gene is left open where the match is weak. Not every row has a clone size; where given, it reads once, few, many or a size class.

NA	TRBV7-9	TRBJ2-5	NA	TGTGCCAGCAGCGTAGCGGTAGGGGGCATCGGGACCCAGTACTTC	CASSVAVGGIGTQYF
NA	TRBV19	TRBJ1-4	NA	TGTGCCGGACGTCTGGAAAAACTGTTTTTT	CAGRLEKLFF
many	TRBV7-2	TRBJ2-2	NA	TGTGCCAGCAGCTTAGAGGTCGTCGTCACCGGGGAGCTGTTTTTT	CASSLEVVVTGELFF
NA	TRBV25-1	TRBJ2-5	NA	TGTGCCAGCAGTGCAGGCGCCCTCGTACCCCTTTACTTC	CASSAGALVPLYF
once	TRBV2	TRBJ2-3	NA	TGTGCCAGCAGTAGGGAGAATACGCAGTATTTT	CASSRENTQYF
NA	TRBV29-1	TRBJ1-6	TRBD1	TGCAGCGTTGTAACAGGGGACAATTCACCCCTCCACTTT	CSVVTGDNSPLHF
NA	TRBV3-1	TRBJ1-1	NA	TGTGCCAGCAGCCGGGCGGAGACTGAAGCTTTCTTT	CASSRAETEAFF
many	TRBV7-9	TRBJ1-1	NA	TGTGCCAGCAGCTTAGGACTCCCTGAAGCTTTCTTT	CASSLGLPEAFF
NA	TRBV7-9	TRBJ1-3	NA	TGTGCCAGCAGCTTAGCTTTAAGAGGGCCCTCCGGAAACACCATATATTTT	CASSLALRGPSGNTIYF
NA	TRBV10-3	TRBJ2-5	NA	TGTGCCATCAGCCAAATGGGGTTGGAGCAGTACTTC	CAISQMGLEQYF
many	TRBV29-1	TRBJ2-2	TRBD2	TGCAGCGTTCTTAGCGGGAGTGGCACCGGGGAGCTGTTTTTT	CSVLSGSGTGELFF
many	TRBV9	TRBJ1-2	TRBD1	TGTGCCAGCAGCGTAGAGGGGGCGTCTGGCTACACCTTC	CASSVEGASGYTF
few	TRBV5-1	TRBJ2-2	TRBD2	TGCGCCAGCAGCGCCAAAGCGGGGGCGAACACCGGGGAGCTGTTTTTT	CASSAKAGANTGELFF
NA	TRBV4-1	TRBJ1-2	NA	TGCGCCAGCAGCCAAGAAGTCGCAGGGCTCTATGGCTACACCTTC	CASSQEVAGLYGYTF
many	TRBV12-3/TRBV12-4	TRBJ2-7	NA	TGTGCCAGCAGTTGGACGGCCTACGAGCAGTACTTC	CASSWTAYEQYF
NA	TRBV19	TRBJ2-3	NA	TGTGCCAGTAGTACCCCAGGGTCTAGCACAGATACGCAGTATTTT	CASSTPGSSTDTQYF
few	TRBV25-1	TRBJ1-3	TRBD1	TGTGCCAGCAGCGGTTCAGGGGGCTCTGGAAACACCATATATTTT	CASSGSGGSGNTIYF
few	TRBV5-5	TRBJ1-3	NA	TGTGCCAGCAGCTTTATCAGTACCTCTGGAAACACCATATATTTT	CASSFISTSGNTIYF
NA	TRBV7-9	TRBJ1-4	TRBD1	TGTGCCATCTATCTAGGGACAGGGCGTGAAAAACTGTTTTTT	CAIYLGTGREKLFF
few	TRBV5-4	TRBJ1-2	TRBD1	TGTGCCAGCAGCGAGGACAGGGGATCAACTAATCGCTACACCTTC	CASSEDRGSTNRYTF
many	TRBV29-1	TRBJ1-1	TRBD1	TGCAGCGTCTGGAGGGGGCCGACTGAAGCTTTCTTT	CSVWRGPTEAFF
NA	TRBV29-1	TRBJ2-5	NA	TGCAGCTTTTCGAGGGGGGAGACCCAGTACTTC	CSFSRGETQYF
many	TRBV19	TRBJ1-5	NA	TGTGCCAGCAGTATCGGCAGTCGGAATCAGCCCCAGCATTTT	CASSIGSRNQPQHF
many	TRBV25-1	TRBJ1-5	NA	TGTGCCAGCAGTGAGGGGACGCCTTACTCCAATCAGCCCCAGCATTTT	CASSEGTPYSNQPQHF
NA	TRBV4-1	TRBJ1-4	NA	TGCGCCAGCAGCCAAGATGGGTCGGCTAATGAAAAACTGTTTTTT	CASSQDGSANEKLFF
few	TRBV5-8	TRBJ1-1	NA	TGTGCCAGCAGCTTGCCCACCCACAGGGTTGAGAACACTGAAGCTTTCTTT	CASSLPTHRVENTEAFF
few	TRBV5-1	TRBJ2-7	NA	TGCGCCAGCAGCCTTTACACCTACGAGCAGTACTTC	CASSLYTYEQYF
few	TRBV19	TRBJ2-7	TRBD1	TGTGCCAGCAGTTACGACAGGGTGCAGGGCGAGCAGTACTTC	CASSYDRVQGEQYF
many	TRBV10-3	TRBJ1-4	NA	TGTGCCATCAGTGAATGGTCAACTAATGAAAAACTGTTTTTT	CAISEWSTNEKLFF
many	TRBV29-1	TRBJ1-1	TRBD1	TGCAGCGTGTGGACAGGGATCGACACTGAAGCTTTCTTT	CSVWTGIDTEAFF
few	TRBV9	TRBJ2-5	TRBD1	TGTGCCAGCAGCGTAACAGGGGAAGGGCTACGGGAGACCCAGTACTTC	CASSVTGEGLRETQYF
NA	TRBV2	TRBJ2-7	NA	TGTGCCAGCTCACCACCGACAGAGTACTACGAGCAGTACTTC	CASSPPTEYYEQYF
NA	TRBV19	TRBJ1-1	NA	TGTGCCAGCAGTCCCATATCGGGACAAGCTTCTTCTTTCTTT	CASSPISGQASSFF
few	TRBV2	TRBJ2-2	TRBD2	TGTGCCAGCACCGGGACTAGCGGGAGGTACACCGGGGAGCTGTTTTTT	CASTGTSGRYTGELFF
few	TRBV20-1	TRBJ2-7	NA	TGCAGTGCTAGAGAGCCTCCGGGACGGGGGTCCTACGAGCAGTACTTC	CSAREPPGRGSYEQYF